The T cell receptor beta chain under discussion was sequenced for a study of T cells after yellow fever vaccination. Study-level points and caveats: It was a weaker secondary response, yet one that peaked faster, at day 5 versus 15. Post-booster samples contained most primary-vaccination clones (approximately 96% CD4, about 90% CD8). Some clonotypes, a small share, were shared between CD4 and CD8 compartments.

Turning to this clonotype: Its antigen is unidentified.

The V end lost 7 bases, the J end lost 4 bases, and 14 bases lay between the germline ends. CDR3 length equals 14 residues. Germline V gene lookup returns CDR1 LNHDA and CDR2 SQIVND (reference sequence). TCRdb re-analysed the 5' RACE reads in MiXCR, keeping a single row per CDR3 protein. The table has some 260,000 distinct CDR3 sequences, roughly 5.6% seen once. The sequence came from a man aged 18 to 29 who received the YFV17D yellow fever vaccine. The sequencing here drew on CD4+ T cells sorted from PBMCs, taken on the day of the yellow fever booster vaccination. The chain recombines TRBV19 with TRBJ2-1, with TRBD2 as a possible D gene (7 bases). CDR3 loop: CASTERGGYNEQFF. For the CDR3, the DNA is TGTGCCAGTACCGAAAGGGGGGGTTACAATGAGCAGTTCTTC. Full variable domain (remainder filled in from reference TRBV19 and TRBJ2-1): DGGITQSPKYLFRKEGQNVTLSCEQNLNHDAMYWYRQDPGQGLRLIYYSQIVNDFQKGDIAEGYSVSREKKESFPLTVTSAQKNPTAFYLCASTERGGYNEQFFGPGTRLTVL.